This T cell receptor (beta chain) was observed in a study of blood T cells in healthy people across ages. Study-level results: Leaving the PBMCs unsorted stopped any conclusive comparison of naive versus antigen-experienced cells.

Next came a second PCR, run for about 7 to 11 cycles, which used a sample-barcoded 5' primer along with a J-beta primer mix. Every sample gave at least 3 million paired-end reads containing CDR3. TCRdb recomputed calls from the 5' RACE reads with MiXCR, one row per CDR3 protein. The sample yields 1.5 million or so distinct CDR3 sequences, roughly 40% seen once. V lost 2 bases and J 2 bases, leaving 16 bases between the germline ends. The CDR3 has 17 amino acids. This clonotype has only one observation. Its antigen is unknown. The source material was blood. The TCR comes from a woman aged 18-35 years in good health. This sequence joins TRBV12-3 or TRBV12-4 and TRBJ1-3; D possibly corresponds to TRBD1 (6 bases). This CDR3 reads CASSLRVTGDTGNTIYF. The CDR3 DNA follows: TGTGCCAGCAGTTTAAGGGTGACAGGAGATACTGGAAACACCATATATTTT.